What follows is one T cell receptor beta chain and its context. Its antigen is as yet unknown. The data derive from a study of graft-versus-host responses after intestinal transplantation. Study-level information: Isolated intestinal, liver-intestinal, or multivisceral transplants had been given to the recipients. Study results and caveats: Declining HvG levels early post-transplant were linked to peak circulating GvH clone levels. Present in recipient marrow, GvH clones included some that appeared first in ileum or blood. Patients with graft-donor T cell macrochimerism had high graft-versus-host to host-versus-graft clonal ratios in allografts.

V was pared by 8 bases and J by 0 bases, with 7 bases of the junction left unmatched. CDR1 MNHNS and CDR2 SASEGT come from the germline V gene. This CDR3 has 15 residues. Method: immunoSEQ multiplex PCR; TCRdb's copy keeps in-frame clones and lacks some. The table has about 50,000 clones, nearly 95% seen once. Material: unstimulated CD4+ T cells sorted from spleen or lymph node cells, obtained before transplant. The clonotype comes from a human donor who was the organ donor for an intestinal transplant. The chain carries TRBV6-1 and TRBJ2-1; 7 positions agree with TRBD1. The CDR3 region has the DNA TGTGCCAGCGGTCTACAGGGGAGCTCCTACAATGAGCAGTTCTTC. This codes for CASGLQGSSYNEQFF.